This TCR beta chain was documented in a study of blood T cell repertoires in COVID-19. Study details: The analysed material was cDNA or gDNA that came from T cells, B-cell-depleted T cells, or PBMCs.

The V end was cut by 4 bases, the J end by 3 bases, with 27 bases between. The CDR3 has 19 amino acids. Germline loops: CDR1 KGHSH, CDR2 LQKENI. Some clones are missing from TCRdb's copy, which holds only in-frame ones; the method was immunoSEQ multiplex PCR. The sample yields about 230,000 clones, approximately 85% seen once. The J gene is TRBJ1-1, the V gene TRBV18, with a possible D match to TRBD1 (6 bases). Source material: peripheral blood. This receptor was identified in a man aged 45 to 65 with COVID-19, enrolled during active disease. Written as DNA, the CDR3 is TGTGCCAGCTCACGGAGCCTTCCCGGCAGGGGACAAGTCGACACTGAAGCTTTCTTT. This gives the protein CASSRSLPGRGQVDTEAFF.